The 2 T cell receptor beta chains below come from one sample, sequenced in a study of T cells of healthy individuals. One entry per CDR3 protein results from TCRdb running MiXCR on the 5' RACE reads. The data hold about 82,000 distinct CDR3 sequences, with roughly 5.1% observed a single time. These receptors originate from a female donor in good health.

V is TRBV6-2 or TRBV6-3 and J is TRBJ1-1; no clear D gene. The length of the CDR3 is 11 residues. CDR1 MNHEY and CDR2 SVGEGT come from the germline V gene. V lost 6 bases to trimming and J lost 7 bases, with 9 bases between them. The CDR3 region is CASRITGEAFF. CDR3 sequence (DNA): TGTGCCAGCAGAATCACGGGTGAAGCTTTCTTT.

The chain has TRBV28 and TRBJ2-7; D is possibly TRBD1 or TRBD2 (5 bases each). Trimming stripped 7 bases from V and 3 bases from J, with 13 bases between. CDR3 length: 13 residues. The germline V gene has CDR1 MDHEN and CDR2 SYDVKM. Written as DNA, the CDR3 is TGTGCCAGCACCGAGGGACGTTACTACGAGCAGTACTTC. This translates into CASTEGRYYEQYF.